The source of this T cell receptor (beta chain) is a study of blood T cell repertoires in COVID-19. Background on the study: Sources were T cells, B-cell-depleted T cells, or PBMCs; the material itself was cDNA or gDNA.

This clone was observed a handful of times. The protocol was immunoSEQ multiplex PCR, while the TCRdb copy is restricted to in-frame clones and leaves out a portion. The sample holds about 190,000 clones, roughly four fifths seen once. This TCR was recovered from a woman in her 30s with acute or convalescent COVID-19. The sequenced sample consisted of peripheral blood.

The CDR3 region has the DNA TGTGCCAGTACAGGGCCCGATCGGGGCTACACCTTC. Amino acid sequence: CASTGPDRGYTF. The chain employs TRBV19 and TRBJ1-2; TRBD1 might be the D (5 bases). V was cut by 7 bases and J by 8 bases, with 14 bases left in between. The CDR3 runs 12 residues. The germline gives CDR1 LNHDA, CDR2 SQIVND (reference sequence). Full variable domain (remainder filled in from reference TRBV19 and TRBJ1-2): DGGITQSPKYLFRKEGQNVTLSCEQNLNHDAMYWYRQDPGQGLRLIYYSQIVNDFQKGDIAEGYSVSREKKESFPLTVTSAQKNPTAFYLCASTGPDRGYTFGSGTRLTVV.